This TCR beta chain is drawn from a study of vaccination effects on CD4 cells after COVID-19. With regard to this clone: Its antigen is not identified.

Profiled with immunoSEQ multiplex PCR; TCRdb holds only in-frame clones, not every one. Altogether tens of thousands of clones are present, 77% being singletons, with the ten largest covering roughly 2%. Study-level points and caveats: The study found marked clonal contraction of infection- and vaccine-induced clones late after vaccination.

With 0 bases removed from V and 4 bases from J, the gap between germline ends came to 11 bases. The CDR3 sequence is 15 residues long. Germline CDR1 and CDR2: SGDLS and YYNGEE. The culture ran for roughly 10 days before CD4+ T cells were isolated. The sample was CD4+ T cells from PBMCs cultured without peptide, taken before COVID-19 vaccination. The V and J genes are TRBV9 and TRBJ1-3; a possible D gene is TRBD1 (5 bases). The TCR originated in a human donor who received a COVID-19 vaccine. The CDR3 spells CASSVEAGLGNTIYF. CDR3 DNA: TGTGCCAGCAGCGTAGAGGCAGGGTTGGGAAACACCATATATTTT.